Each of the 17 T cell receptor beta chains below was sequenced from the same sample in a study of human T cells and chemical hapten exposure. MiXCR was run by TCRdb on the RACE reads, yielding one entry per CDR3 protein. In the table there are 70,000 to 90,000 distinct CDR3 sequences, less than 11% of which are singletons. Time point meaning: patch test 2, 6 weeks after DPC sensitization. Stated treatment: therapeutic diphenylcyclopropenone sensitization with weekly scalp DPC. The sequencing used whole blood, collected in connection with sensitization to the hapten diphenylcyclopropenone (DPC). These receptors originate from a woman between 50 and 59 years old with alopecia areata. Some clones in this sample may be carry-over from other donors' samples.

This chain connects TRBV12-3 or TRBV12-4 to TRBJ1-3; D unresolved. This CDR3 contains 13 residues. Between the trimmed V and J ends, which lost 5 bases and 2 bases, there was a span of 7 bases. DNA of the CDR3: TGTGCCAGCAGTGGGAAGGCTGGAAACACCATATATTTT. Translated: CASSGKAGNTIYF.

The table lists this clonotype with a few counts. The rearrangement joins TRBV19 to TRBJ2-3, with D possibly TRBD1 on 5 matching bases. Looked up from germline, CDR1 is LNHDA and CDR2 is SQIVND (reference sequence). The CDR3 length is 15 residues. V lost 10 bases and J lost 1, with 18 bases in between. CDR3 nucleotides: TGTGCCACCGGAAATGTGGAAGGGGGCACAGATACGCAGTATTTT. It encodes CATGNVEGGTDTQYF. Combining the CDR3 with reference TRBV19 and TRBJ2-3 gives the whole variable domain DGGITQSPKYLFRKEGQNVTLSCEQNLNHDAMYWYRQDPGQGLRLIYYSQIVNDFQKGDIAEGYSVSREKKESFPLTVTSAQKNPTAFYLCATGNVEGGTDTQYFGPGTRLTVL.

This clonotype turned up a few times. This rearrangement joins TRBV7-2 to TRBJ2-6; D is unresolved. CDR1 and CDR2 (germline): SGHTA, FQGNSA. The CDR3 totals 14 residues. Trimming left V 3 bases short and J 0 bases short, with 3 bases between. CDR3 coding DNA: TGTGCCAGCAGCTTCGCCTCTGGGGCCAACGTCCTGACTTTC. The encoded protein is CASSFASGANVLTF.

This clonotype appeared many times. CDR3 region: CASSLLAGQETQYF. DNA for the CDR3: TGTGCCAGCAGCTTACTTGCGGGACAAGAGACCCAGTACTTC. The chain couples TRBV7-6 to TRBJ2-5; perhaps TRBD2 as D (6 bases). Germline CDR1 SGHVS, CDR2 FNYEAQ. CDR3 length: 14 amino acids. The germline V and J ends were trimmed by 2 bases and 2 bases, with 9 bases remaining between them.

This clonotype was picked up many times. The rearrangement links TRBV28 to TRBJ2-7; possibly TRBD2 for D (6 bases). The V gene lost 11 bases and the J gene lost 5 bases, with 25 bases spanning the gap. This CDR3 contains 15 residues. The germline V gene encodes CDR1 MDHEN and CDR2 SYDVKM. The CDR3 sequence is CAAGIFRGNRHEQYF. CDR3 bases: TGTGCCGCGGGCATTTTCCGGGGGAATCGCCACGAGCAGTACTTC.

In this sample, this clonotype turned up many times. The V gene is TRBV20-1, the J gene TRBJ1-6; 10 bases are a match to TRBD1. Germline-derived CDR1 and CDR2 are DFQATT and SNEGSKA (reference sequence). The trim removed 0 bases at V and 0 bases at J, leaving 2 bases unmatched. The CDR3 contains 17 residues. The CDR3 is CSARDDRGRSYNSPLHF. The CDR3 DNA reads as TGCAGTGCTAGAGATGACAGGGGGCGCTCCTATAATTCACCCCTCCACTTT.

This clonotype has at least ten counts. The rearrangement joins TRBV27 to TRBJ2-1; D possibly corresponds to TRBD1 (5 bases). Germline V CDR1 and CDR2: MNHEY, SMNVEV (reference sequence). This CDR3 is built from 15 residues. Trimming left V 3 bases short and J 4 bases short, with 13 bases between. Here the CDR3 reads CASSFSRRDYNEQFF. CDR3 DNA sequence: TGTGCCAGCAGTTTTTCCCGCAGGGATTACAATGAGCAGTTCTTC.

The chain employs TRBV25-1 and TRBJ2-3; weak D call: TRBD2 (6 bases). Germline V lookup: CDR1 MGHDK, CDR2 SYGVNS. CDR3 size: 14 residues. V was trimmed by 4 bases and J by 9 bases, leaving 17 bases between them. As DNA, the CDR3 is TGTGCCAGCAGTGCCTTCCCCATTGCGGGAACGCAGTATTTT. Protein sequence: CASSAFPIAGTQYF.

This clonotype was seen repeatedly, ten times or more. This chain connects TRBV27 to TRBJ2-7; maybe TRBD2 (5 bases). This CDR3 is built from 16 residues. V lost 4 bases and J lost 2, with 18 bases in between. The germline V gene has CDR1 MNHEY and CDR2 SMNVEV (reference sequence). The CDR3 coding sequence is TGTGCCAGCAGTTCTATCGTGAGCGGAAGAACCTACGAGCAGTACTTC. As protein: CASSSIVSGRTYEQYF.

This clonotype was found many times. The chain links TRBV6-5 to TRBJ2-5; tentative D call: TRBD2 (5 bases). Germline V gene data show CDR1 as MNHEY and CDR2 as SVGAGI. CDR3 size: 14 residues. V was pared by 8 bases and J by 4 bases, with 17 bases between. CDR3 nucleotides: TGTGCCAGCTCCTATGGGAGAGGGTTAGAGACCCAGTACTTC. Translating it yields CASSYGRGLETQYF.

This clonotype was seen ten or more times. CDR3 nucleotides: TGCAGCGTCATCCAGGGACTGGAGCAGTACTTC. Amino acid sequence: CSVIQGLEQYF. V gene TRBV29-1 combines with J gene TRBJ2-7; TRBD2 might be the D (6 bases). The CDR3 is made up of 11 amino acids. CDR1 and CDR2 (germline): SQVTM, ANQGSEA. V was pared by 6 bases and J by 7 bases, with 13 bases between.

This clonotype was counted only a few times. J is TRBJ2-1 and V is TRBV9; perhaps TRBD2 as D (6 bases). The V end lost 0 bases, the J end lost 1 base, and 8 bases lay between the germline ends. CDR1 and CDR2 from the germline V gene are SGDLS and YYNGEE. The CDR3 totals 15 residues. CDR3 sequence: CASSVAGASYNEQFF. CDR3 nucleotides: TGTGCCAGCAGCGTAGCGGGAGCTTCCTACAATGAGCAGTTCTTC.

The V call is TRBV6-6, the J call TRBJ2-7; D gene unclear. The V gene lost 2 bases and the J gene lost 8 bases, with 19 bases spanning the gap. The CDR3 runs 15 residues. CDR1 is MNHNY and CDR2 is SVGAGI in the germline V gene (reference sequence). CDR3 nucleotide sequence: TGTGCCAGCAGTTACCCCCAACAAACCAGGACCCAGCAGTACTTC. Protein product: CASSYPQQTRTQQYF.

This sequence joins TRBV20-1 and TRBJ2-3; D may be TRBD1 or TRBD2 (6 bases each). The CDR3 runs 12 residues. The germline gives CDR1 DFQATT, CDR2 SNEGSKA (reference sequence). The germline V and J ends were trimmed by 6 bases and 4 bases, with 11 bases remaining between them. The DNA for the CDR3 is TGCAGTGCCCGGAGGGGGGCAGATACGCAGTATTTT. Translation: CSARRGADTQYF.

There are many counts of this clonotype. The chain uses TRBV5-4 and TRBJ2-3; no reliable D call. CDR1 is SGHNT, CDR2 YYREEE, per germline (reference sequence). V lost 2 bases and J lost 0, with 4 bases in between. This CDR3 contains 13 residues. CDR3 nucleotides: TGTGCCAGCAGCTTTGAGAGCACAGATACGCAGTATTTT. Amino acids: CASSFESTDTQYF.

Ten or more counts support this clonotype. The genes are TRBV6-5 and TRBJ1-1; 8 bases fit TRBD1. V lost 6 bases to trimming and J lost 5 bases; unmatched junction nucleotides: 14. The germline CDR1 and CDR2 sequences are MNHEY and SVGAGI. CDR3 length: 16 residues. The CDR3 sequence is CASRAVTGEFGTEAFF. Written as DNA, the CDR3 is TGTGCCAGCAGGGCGGTGACAGGGGAGTTTGGGACTGAAGCTTTCTTT.

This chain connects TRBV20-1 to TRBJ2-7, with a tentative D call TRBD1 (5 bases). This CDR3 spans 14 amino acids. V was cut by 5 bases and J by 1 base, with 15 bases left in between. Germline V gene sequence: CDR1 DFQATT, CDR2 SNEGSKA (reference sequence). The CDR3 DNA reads TGCAGTGCTTACACAGGCGGCCCTTCCTACGAGCAGTACTTC. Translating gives CSAYTGGPSYEQYF.